This T cell receptor (beta chain) derives from a study of CD8+ T cells in alopecia areata. Study in general: Among treated patients, oral tofacitinib was administered at 5 to 10 mg twice daily.

The sequencing template was cDNA reverse transcribed from extracted RNA. This table comes from immunoSEQ multiplex PCR, and its TCRdb copy is limited to in-frame clones, with some not included. The table has about 140,000 clones, about half seen once. CDR1 is SGHTA, CDR2 FQGNSA, per germline. This CDR3 spans 15 amino acids. The J segment lost 0 bases and the V segment lost 5 bases, leaving 5 bases of the junction unmatched. The starting material was CD4+ T cells sorted from blood, obtained at week 0. V is TRBV7-2 and J is TRBJ2-7; 9 nucleotides line up with TRBD1. The source is a human donor with alopecia areata. CDR3 residues: CASSKRTGDSYEQYF. The CDR3 region has the DNA TGTGCCAGCAGCAAGAGGACAGGGGACTCCTACGAGCAGTACTTC.